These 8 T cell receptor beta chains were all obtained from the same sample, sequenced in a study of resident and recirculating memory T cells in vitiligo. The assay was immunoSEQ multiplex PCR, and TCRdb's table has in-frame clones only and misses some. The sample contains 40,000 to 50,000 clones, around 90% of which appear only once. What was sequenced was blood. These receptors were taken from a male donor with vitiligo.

The CDR3 is CASSWGRGRNQPQHF. CDR3 nucleotides: TGTGCCAGCAGCTGGGGGCGCGGGAGAAATCAGCCCCAGCATTTT. V and J are TRBV27 and TRBJ1-5, with D possibly TRBD1 on 6 matching bases. Trimming left V 6 bases short and J 4 bases short, with 16 bases between. CDR1 and CDR2 from the germline V gene are MNHEY and SMNVEV (reference sequence). The CDR3 runs 15 residues.

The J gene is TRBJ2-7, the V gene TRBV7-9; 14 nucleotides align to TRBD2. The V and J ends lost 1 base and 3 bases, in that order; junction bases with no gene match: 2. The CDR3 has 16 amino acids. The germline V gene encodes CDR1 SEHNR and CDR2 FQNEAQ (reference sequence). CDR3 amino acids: CASSLGLAGGIYEQYF. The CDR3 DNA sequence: TGTGCCAGCAGCTTAGGACTAGCGGGGGGGATCTACGAGCAGTACTTC.

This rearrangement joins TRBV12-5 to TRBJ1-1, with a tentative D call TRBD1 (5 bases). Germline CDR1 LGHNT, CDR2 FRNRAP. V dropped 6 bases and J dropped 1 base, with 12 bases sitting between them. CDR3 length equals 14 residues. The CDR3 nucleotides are TGTGCTAGTGGCCACCAGGGTGGGAACACTGAAGCTTTCTTT. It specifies CASGHQGGNTEAFF.

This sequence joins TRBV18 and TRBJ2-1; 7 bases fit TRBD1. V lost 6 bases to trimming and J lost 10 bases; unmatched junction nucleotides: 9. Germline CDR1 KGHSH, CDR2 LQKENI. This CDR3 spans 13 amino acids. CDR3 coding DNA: TGTGCCAGCTCTCCCGCAGGGGGTCACGAGCAGTTCTTC. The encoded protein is CASSPAGGHEQFF.

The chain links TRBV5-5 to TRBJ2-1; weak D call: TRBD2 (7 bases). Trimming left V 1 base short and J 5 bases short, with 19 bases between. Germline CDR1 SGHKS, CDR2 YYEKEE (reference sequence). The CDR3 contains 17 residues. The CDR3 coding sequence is TGTGCCAGCAGCTTGTTGCCTCTCGGGGGGCCAGACAATGAGCAGTTCTTC. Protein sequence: CASSLLPLGGPDNEQFF.

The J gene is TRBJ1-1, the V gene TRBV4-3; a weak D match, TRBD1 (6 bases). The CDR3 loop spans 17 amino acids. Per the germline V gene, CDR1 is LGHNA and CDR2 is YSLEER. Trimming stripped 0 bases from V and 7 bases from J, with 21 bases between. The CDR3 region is CASSQDRQGPRGGEAFF. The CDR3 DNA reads TGCGCCAGCAGCCAAGATCGGCAGGGGCCAAGAGGTGGTGAAGCTTTCTTT.

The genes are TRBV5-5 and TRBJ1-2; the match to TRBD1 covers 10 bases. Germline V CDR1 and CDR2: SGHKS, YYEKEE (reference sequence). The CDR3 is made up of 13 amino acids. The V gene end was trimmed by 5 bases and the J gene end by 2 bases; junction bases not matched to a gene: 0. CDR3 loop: CASRGQGNYGYTF. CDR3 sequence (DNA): TGTGCCAGCAGGGGACAGGGGAACTATGGCTACACCTTC.

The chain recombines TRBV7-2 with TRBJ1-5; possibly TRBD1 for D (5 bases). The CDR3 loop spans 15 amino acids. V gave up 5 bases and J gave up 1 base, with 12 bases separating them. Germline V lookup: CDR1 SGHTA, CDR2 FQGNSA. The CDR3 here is CASSPAGGSNQPQHF. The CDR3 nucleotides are TGTGCCAGCAGCCCCGCGGGGGGAAGCAATCAGCCCCAGCATTTT. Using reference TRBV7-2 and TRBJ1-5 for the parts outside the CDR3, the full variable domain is GAGVSQSPSNKVTEKGKDVELRCDPISGHTALYWYRQSLGQGLEFLIYFQGNSAPDKSGLPSDRFSAERTGGSVSTLTIQRTQQEDSAVYLCASSPAGGSNQPQHFGDGTRLSIL.